This TCR beta chain appears in the sequencing data of a study of post-analysis software for immune sequencing data. Overall study context: Included among the disease courses, which were recorded for the cohort, were relapsing-remitting, secondary progressive and progressive-relapsing multiple sclerosis.

Presence of unique molecular identifiers characterized the TCR beta cDNA libraries. TCRdb reanalysed the PCR reads using MiXCR and keeps one entry per CDR3 protein. The sample shows roughly 410,000 distinct CDR3 sequences, about a third of them seen only once. V shed 6 bases, J shed 0 bases, and the junction held 13 bases outside the gene matches. The germline V gene encodes CDR1 DFQATT and CDR2 SNEGSKA (reference sequence). This CDR3 has 16 amino acids. Regarding this clonotype: Its antigen is as yet unknown.

Study-level findings and limits: There was significantly lower normalized Chao1 diversity in multiple sclerosis patients than in controls. Five TRBV segments were significantly more frequent in patients than in controls. TRBV5-6, TRBV5-1 and TRBV20-1 were among these segments. Samples from a shared batch, those prepared together, strongly co-clustered by F measure.

The chain uses TRBV20-1 and TRBJ2-7; TRBD2 aligns across 8 bases. The clonotype was recovered from a girl between 10 and 17 years old with multiple sclerosis. Sequencing used blood. The CDR3 nucleotides are TGCAGTGCCAGGGGAATGGCGCGGGGGGTCTCCTACGAGCAGTACTTC. Translation: CSARGMARGVSYEQYF.